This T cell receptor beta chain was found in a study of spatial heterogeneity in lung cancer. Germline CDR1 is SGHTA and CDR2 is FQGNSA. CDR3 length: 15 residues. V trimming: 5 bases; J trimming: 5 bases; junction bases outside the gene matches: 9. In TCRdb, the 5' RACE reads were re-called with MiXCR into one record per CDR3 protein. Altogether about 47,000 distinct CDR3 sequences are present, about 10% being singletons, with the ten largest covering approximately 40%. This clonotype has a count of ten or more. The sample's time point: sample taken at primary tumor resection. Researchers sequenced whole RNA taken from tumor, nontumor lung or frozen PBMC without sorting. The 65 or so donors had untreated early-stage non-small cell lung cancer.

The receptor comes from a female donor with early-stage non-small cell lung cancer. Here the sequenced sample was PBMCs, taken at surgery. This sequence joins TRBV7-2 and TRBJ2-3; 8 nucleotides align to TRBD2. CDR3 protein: CASSLRRGGQDTQYF. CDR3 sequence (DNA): TGTGCCAGCAGCCTCCGTCGGGGGGGCCAAGATACGCAGTATTTT.